These 25 T cell receptor beta chains originate from one sample sequenced in a study of T cell responses to AZD1222 COVID-19 vaccine. The repertoire was sequenced with immunoSEQ multiplex PCR; TCRdb's copy has only in-frame clones and lacks some. The sample includes about 80,000 clones, roughly 88% seen only once; the top ten take around 3.7%. Sequencing used peripheral blood, obtained 28 days after the second AZD1222 dose. These receptors were obtained from an adult who received the AZD1222 COVID-19 vaccine.

The chain recombines TRBV2 with TRBJ1-6; 7 bases line up with TRBD1. Unmatched junction bases numbered 8, after V lost 11 bases and J lost 7 bases. CDR3 length: 13 residues. The germline gives CDR1 SNHLY, CDR2 FYNNEI. In DNA form, the CDR3 reads TGTGCCTGTCTCCGGGACAGCAATTCACCCCTCCACTTT. Its translation is CACLRDSNSPLHF.

The rearrangement links TRBV29-1 to TRBJ1-2, with no clear D. Germline V lookup: CDR1 SQVTM, CDR2 ANQGSEA. V dropped 0 bases and J dropped 7 bases, with 9 bases sitting between them. The CDR3 loop spans 12 amino acids. The CDR3 is CSVEDRGTGYTF. The CDR3, as DNA: TGCAGCGTTGAAGATCGGGGTACTGGCTACACCTTC.

About this clone: Other DNA sequences in this sample translate to the same CDR3. The chain joins TRBV10-3 to TRBJ2-3; D perhaps matches TRBD1 (7 bases). From germline, CDR1 is ENHRY and CDR2 SYGVKD. This CDR3 is built from 14 residues. CDR3 in amino acids: CATDSRGETDTQYF. CDR3 in DNA: TGTGCTACAGATTCCAGGGGGGAGACAGATACGCAGTATTTT.

CDR3 region: CASSSFPELTDTQYF. The CDR3 DNA reads TGTGCCAGCAGTTCTTTTCCGGAGTTGACAGATACGCAGTATTTT. The rearrangement uses TRBV6-2 or TRBV6-3 and TRBJ2-3; D gene ambiguous. Germline CDR1 MNHEY, CDR2 SVGEGT. The CDR3 contains 15 residues. Trimming cost V 4 bases and J 3 bases, with 14 bases left between them.

This chain links TRBV5-1 with TRBJ2-7, with D maybe TRBD1 (6 bases). CDR3 length equals 13 residues. V lost 3 bases and J 1 base, leaving 8 bases between the germline ends. Per the germline V gene, CDR1 is SGHRS and CDR2 is YFSETQ. CDR3 amino acids: CASSWTESYEQYF. DNA of the CDR3: TGCGCCAGCAGCTGGACAGAATCCTACGAGCAGTACTTC.

The chain carries TRBV11-3 and TRBJ1-2; 7 bases match TRBD1. The ends lost 5 bases at V and 5 bases at J; junction bases unmatched: 8. Germline lookup yields CDR1 SGHNT and CDR2 YENEEA. The CDR3 runs 14 residues. CDR3: CASSHTGDPYGYTF. Written as DNA, the CDR3 is TGTGCCAGCAGCCATACAGGGGATCCGTATGGCTACACCTTC.

V and J are TRBV28 and TRBJ2-5; TRBD2 might be the D (5 bases). V lost 6 bases and J lost 2, with 16 bases in between. CDR1 and CDR2 from the germline V gene are MDHEN and SYDVKM. The CDR3 is made up of 15 amino acids. This CDR3 is CASRTGSTRQETQYF. The DNA of the CDR3 is TGTGCCAGCAGAACGGGGTCGACCCGGCAAGAGACCCAGTACTTC.

The chain has TRBV19 and TRBJ1-1; no reliable D call. V dropped 3 bases and J dropped 3 bases, with 8 bases sitting between them. CDR1 and CDR2 (germline): LNHDA, SQIVND (reference sequence). The CDR3 consists of 13 residues. The DNA of the CDR3 is TGTGCCAGTAGTATTGAGGTCTACACTGAAGCTTTCTTT. This encodes CASSIEVYTEAFF.

In its sample, this clone was seen a few times. The rearrangement joins TRBV5-8 to TRBJ2-7; 8 nucleotides line up with TRBD1. Trimming took 4 bases from V and 4 from J; bases not matched to a gene: 10. Germline V lookup: CDR1 SGHTS, CDR2 YDEGEE. The CDR3 covers 15 residues. The CDR3 here is CASSPGQGTSYEQYF. In nucleotides, the CDR3 is TGTGCCAGCAGCCCAGGACAGGGTACCTCATACGAGCAGTACTTC.

The V gene is TRBV27, the J gene TRBJ2-2; no firm D call. The CDR3 loop spans 13 amino acids. Trimming took 6 bases from V and 5 from J, leaving 10 bases between them. Germline-derived CDR1 and CDR2 are MNHEY and SMNVEV (reference sequence). The CDR3 spells CASRSVETGELFF. In DNA, the CDR3 is TGTGCCAGCAGGTCCGTGGAAACCGGGGAGCTGTTTTTT.

The CDR3 DNA reads TGCAGCGTCCACTTGGGACGGACCTATGGCTACACCTTC. Encoded protein: CSVHLGRTYGYTF. The V and J genes are TRBV29-1 and TRBJ1-2; possibly TRBD1 for D (5 bases). The germline CDR1 and CDR2 sequences are SQVTM and ANQGSEA. This CDR3 region has 13 residues. The ends were cut back, 6 bases at V and 4 bases at J, with 15 bases in the middle.

Concerning this clone: The same CDR3 can be traced to other DNA sequences in this sample. The rearrangement uses TRBV4-1 and TRBJ2-7; weak D call: TRBD1 (6 bases). The CDR3 totals 15 residues. The germline V gene has CDR1 MGHRA and CDR2 YSYEKL. The V end was cut by 1 base, the J end by 2 bases, with 12 bases between. The CDR3 spells CASSQAGVPTYEQYF. The CDR3, as DNA: TGCGCCAGCAGCCAAGCAGGGGTGCCAACCTACGAGCAGTACTTC.

This sequence joins TRBV7-8 and TRBJ2-7; 7 bases align to TRBD1. The trim removed 5 bases at V and 3 bases at J, leaving 7 bases unmatched. This CDR3 is built from 14 residues. Germline CDR1 reads SGHVS; CDR2 reads FQNEAQ. CDR3 sequence reads: CASSPEQGSYEQYF. In DNA, the CDR3 is TGTGCCAGCAGCCCAGAACAGGGGAGCTACGAGCAGTACTTC.

The gene calls are TRBV7-9 and TRBJ2-5; 7 nucleotides line up with TRBD1. Germline V CDR1 and CDR2: SEHNR, FQNEAQ (reference sequence). This CDR3 is 14 amino acids long. V trimming: 1 base; J trimming: 5 bases; junction bases outside the gene matches: 4. CDR3 bases: TGTGCCAGCAGCTTAGAACAGGGGTTGGAGACCCAGTACTTC. Translated: CASSLEQGLETQYF.

The chain links TRBV4-2 to TRBJ2-5, with 12 bases matching TRBD2. The ends lost 4 bases at V and 0 bases at J; junction bases unmatched: 3. The CDR3 totals 16 residues. Germline V lookup: CDR1 LGHNA, CDR2 YNFKEQ. CDR3: CASSPGLAGYQETQYF. In DNA form, the CDR3 reads TGTGCCAGCAGCCCCGGACTAGCGGGGTACCAAGAGACCCAGTACTTC.

This chain links TRBV6-2 or TRBV6-3 with TRBJ2-1, with 7 positions matching TRBD2. The CDR3 sequence is 16 residues long. Trimming cost V 6 bases and J 1 base; bases outside gene matches: 9. CDR1 is MNHEY, CDR2 SVGEGT, per germline. Here the CDR3 reads CASSFFGGGSYNEQFF. The CDR3 coding sequence is TGTGCCAGCAGCTTCTTTGGGGGGGGGTCCTACAATGAGCAGTTCTTC.

The chain couples TRBV12-3 or TRBV12-4 to TRBJ1-5; D call uncertain. The CDR3 is made up of 11 amino acids. Deletions cut 4 bases from V and 9 bases from J, with 7 bases between. CDR3 protein: CASSSVGPQHF. In DNA form, the CDR3 reads TGTGCCAGCAGTTCGGTGGGGCCCCAGCATTTT.

This CDR3 reads CASSPQGTGRSEAFF. CDR3 nucleotides: TGTGCCAGCAGTCCTCAAGGGACAGGGCGCTCTGAAGCTTTCTTT. This chain links TRBV28 with TRBJ1-1, with 9 bases identical to TRBD1. This CDR3 has 15 amino acids. Per germline, CDR1 MDHEN and CDR2 SYDVKM. V lost 5 bases to trimming and J lost 6 bases; unmatched junction nucleotides: 10.

V and J are TRBV30 and TRBJ2-2, with 8 nucleotides matching TRBD1. V was clipped by 3 bases and J by 9 bases; unmatched bases: 6. CDR3 length: 13 amino acids. The germline CDR1 and CDR2 sequences are GTSNPN and SVGIG (reference sequence). In DNA form, the CDR3 reads TGTGCCTGGAGCGGGGCAGGGGGCCGGGAGCTGTTTTTT. The encoded protein is CAWSGAGGRELFF.

This chain joins TRBV28 and TRBJ1-5; no clear D. Germline CDR1 and CDR2: MDHEN and SYDVKM. The CDR3 is 14 amino acids. Trimming stripped 5 bases from V and 0 bases from J, with 8 bases between. CDR3 in amino acids: CASSRTSSNQPQHF. DNA of the CDR3: TGTGCCAGCAGTCGAACTTCTAGCAATCAGCCCCAGCATTTT.

V is TRBV5-1 and J is TRBJ2-2; tentatively, D is TRBD1 or TRBD2 (5 bases each). Deletions cut 4 bases from V and 6 bases from J, with 10 bases between. This CDR3 has 13 residues. Per the germline V gene, CDR1 is SGHRS and CDR2 is YFSETQ. The CDR3, as DNA: TGCGCCAGCAGCAGGGACCCTCCCGGGGAGCTGTTTTTT. It encodes CASSRDPPGELFF.

The chain's CDR3 is CASSLLSTDYLYGYTF. CDR3 bases: TGTGCCAGCAGCTTACTTTCGACAGATTATCTATATGGCTACACCTTC. The chain employs TRBV11-2 and TRBJ1-2, with D perhaps TRBD1 (5 bases). The CDR3 runs to 16 residues. CDR1 is SGHAT, CDR2 FQNNGV, per germline. The V end lost 2 bases, the J end lost 5 bases, and 18 bases lay between the germline ends.

The J gene is TRBJ1-4, the V gene TRBV15; D possibly corresponds to TRBD1 (5 bases). Germline V gives CDR1 LNHNV, CDR2 YYDKDF (reference sequence). This CDR3 comprises 14 residues. Trimming stripped 0 bases from V and 12 bases from J, with 14 bases between. CDR3 residues: CATSRDRGGKELFF. The CDR3 nucleotides are TGTGCCACCAGCAGAGATCGCGGGGGGAAGGAACTGTTTTTT.

The chain couples TRBV28 to TRBJ1-3; no definite D call. The CDR3 extends over 12 amino acids. Trimming cost V 5 bases and J 4 bases, with 6 bases left between them. Germline V gene data show CDR1 as MDHEN and CDR2 as SYDVKM. This CDR3 reads CASSIKGNTIYF. DNA of the CDR3: TGTGCCAGCAGTATTAAGGGAAACACCATATATTTT.

The chain recombines TRBV4-2 with TRBJ2-2, with D unclear. Germline lookup yields CDR1 LGHNA and CDR2 YNFKEQ. V lost 1 base and J lost 4, with 4 bases in between. The CDR3 runs to 13 residues. The CDR3 coding sequence is TGTGCCAGCAGCCAAGTCAGCACCGGGGAGCTGTTTTTT. This sequence encodes CASSQVSTGELFF.